This TCR beta chain came from a study of T cells in Graves' hyperthyroidism and ophthalmopathy. General study points: Blood also showed most of the thyroid clonotypes that were expanded above 0.001.

There are many counts of this clonotype. The antigen is unknown. RNA transcripts provided the source from which TCR beta CDR3 regions were amplified. The HTBI primer set drove a first-round RT-PCR of the TCR CDR3. TCRdb re-derived calls from the multiplex PCR reads in MiXCR, one entry per CDR3 protein. The table records hundreds of thousands of distinct CDR3 sequences, roughly 15% of them present only once. CDR1 is SNHLY, CDR2 FYNNEI, per germline. The CDR3 contains 11 residues. V gave up 4 bases and J gave up 2 bases, with 3 bases separating them. Orbital computed tomography and thyroid ultrasound, together with serum TRAb and thyroxine and clinical symptoms, were used for diagnoses. It was 8 to 10 ml of fresh peripheral blood that supplied the PBMCs.

The chain combines TRBV2 with TRBJ2-7; D gene unclear. This TCR was recovered from a young man with Graves' ophthalmopathy. The sequenced material came from blood. Here the CDR3 reads CASSVPYEQYF. The CDR3 DNA is TGTGCCAGCAGTGTCCCCTACGAGCAGTACTTC. Supplemented by reference TRBV2 and TRBJ2-7, the full variable domain reads EPEVTQTPSHQVTQMGQEVILRCVPISNHLYFYWYRQILGQKVEFLVSFYNNEISEKSEIFDDQFSVERPDGSNFTLKIRSTKLEDSAMYFCASSVPYEQYFGPGTRLTVT.